Listed below are T cell receptor beta chains from one sample, sequenced in a study of blood T cells in healthy people across ages. TCRdb used MiXCR to reprocess the 5' RACE reads, holding one entry per CDR3 protein. Counted here are under 850,000 distinct CDR3 sequences, under 40% occurring once; the ten biggest clones make up 13%. Source material: blood. The receptors were gathered from a man between 18 and 35 years old in good health. CDR3s include the opening cysteine and the closing phenylalanine or tryptophan. A D gene is named only where the DNA matches it firmly.

TRBJ2-2 TRBV7-6 . CASSLSTGMVFTGELFF
TRBJ1-4 TRBV2 TRBD1 CASSPKTGSEKLFF
TRBJ1-2 TRBV7-2 TRBD1 CASSLTGTEHYGYTF
TRBJ1-2 TRBV20-1 TRBD1 CSAPTGDNYGYTF
TRBJ2-7 TRBV20-1 . CSAIGPAVPISYEQYF
TRBJ2-7 TRBV4-2 . CASSQEGRGRDEQYF
TRBJ1-4 TRBV10-3 . CAISGEPAEKLFF
TRBJ2-3 TRBV12-3/TRBV12-4 . CASSLGEHTDTQYF
TRBJ1-2 TRBV12-3/TRBV12-4 . CASTSLMYVNYGYTF
TRBJ2-3 TRBV12-3/TRBV12-4 TRBD1 CASMQFGTGDTDTQYF
TRBJ2-4 TRBV2 . CASSDKGPAKNIQYF
TRBJ2-3 TRBV15 . CATSRVFSTDTQYF
TRBJ2-1 TRBV3-1 TRBD2 CASSPGTSHGEQFF
TRBJ2-7 TRBV4-2 . CASSQVGGYEQYF
TRBJ2-1 TRBV20-1 TRBD1 CSASGQGRNEQFF
TRBJ1-2 TRBV6-1 . CASSESGAVYGYTF
TRBJ1-5 TRBV7-2 . CASSSGRNQPQHF
TRBJ1-2 TRBV5-1 TRBD1 CASRPGQEYYGYTF
TRBJ2-7 TRBV10-3 . CAISEGGRSVREQYF
TRBJ2-6 TRBV27 . CASSLEYSGANVLTF
TRBJ2-7 TRBV20-1 . CSAKLVSEQYF
TRBJ2-1 TRBV7-2 TRBD2 CASSLAAGGRNEQFF
TRBJ1-5 TRBV27 . CASSLQGPNQPQHF
TRBJ2-7 TRBV6-5 TRBD1 CASSRTGDSAYEQYF
TRBJ2-3 TRBV12-3/TRBV12-4 . CASSLAEYADTQYF
TRBJ1-2 TRBV5-5 TRBD1 CAGSLAPGQTANYGYTF
TRBJ1-1 TRBV6-2/TRBV6-3 . CASSEEGRPDTEAFF
TRBJ1-3 TRBV12-3/TRBV12-4 TRBD1 CASSWTGGGGNTIYF
TRBJ1-2 TRBV12-3/TRBV12-4 TRBD1 CASDDTGDGCTF
TRBJ2-2 TRBV20-1 . CSARDNAGELFF
TRBJ2-1 TRBV7-2 . CASSPGLEEFF
TRBJ2-1 TRBV6-2/TRBV6-3 . CASSYVRVQEEQFF
TRBJ1-1 TRBV6-2/TRBV6-3 . CAVGGTPITEAFF
TRBJ2-1 TRBV20-1 TRBD2 CSARRGTSLNNEQFF
TRBJ2-6 TRBV6-4 . CASSEGSGANVLTF
TRBJ2-7 TRBV20-1 TRBD2 CSATAGRDYEQYF
TRBJ1-2 TRBV7-8 . CASEPPAQLRGYTF
TRBJ1-2 TRBV4-2 TRBD1 CASSQAGTGANYGYTF
TRBJ2-1 TRBV2 . CASSKDTRGHNEQFF
TRBJ2-6 TRBV7-9 . CASSLVGSRSSGANVLTF
TRBJ1-5 TRBV20-1 . CSASLRQGFFQPQHF
TRBJ1-5 TRBV4-3 TRBD1 CASSQGTGGGQPQHF
TRBJ1-5 TRBV2 . CASSQERDNNQPQHF
TRBJ2-6 TRBV4-3 . CASSQGGGVSGANVLTF
TRBJ1-2 TRBV28 . CASSLVQGGGYTF
TRBJ1-2 TRBV5-5 . CASSLTDTNPLYGYTF
TRBJ2-3 TRBV10-3 . CAISELQATDTQYF
TRBJ1-1 TRBV29-1 . CSVLDSEAFF
TRBJ2-1 TRBV6-6 . CASSYGEGSEEQFF
TRBJ2-5 TRBV20-1 TRBD2 CSANPGTSGAETQYF
TRBJ2-3 TRBV20-1 . CSATGPDSITDTQYF
TRBJ1-2 TRBV29-1 TRBD1 CSVVGQGNGGYTF
TRBJ2-7 TRBV18 TRBD1 CATELKQGSYEQYF